This T cell receptor (beta chain) was profiled in a study of T cells in Graves' hyperthyroidism and ophthalmopathy. Overall study: Before treatment of any kind, peripheral blood was taken at initial diagnosis. Whole-study results and caveats: Most thyroid clonotypes expanded above 0.001 appeared in blood too.

V was clipped by 1 base and J by 4 bases, with 9 bases between them. The CDR3 sequence is 15 residues long. Germline lookup yields CDR1 SGHDT and CDR2 YYEEEE. Aged 18 to 65, the patients had hyperthyroidism that was newly diagnosed and had lasted under 2 months. Diagnosing involved the use of clinical symptoms, serum thyroxine and TRAb, thyroid ultrasound and orbital computed tomography. Concerning this clonotype itself: Its specificity is unknown.

From RNA transcripts, TCR beta CDR3 regions were amplified. A set of HTBI primers served as the primers for a first-round RT-PCR of the TCR CDR3. TCRdb processed the multiplex PCR reads anew with MiXCR; each CDR3 protein has one entry. The table records roughly 160,000 distinct CDR3 sequences, just under 9.5% of them present only once. The source is a woman between 18 and 29 years old with Graves' hyperthyroidism that later progressed to Graves' ophthalmopathy. Sequences were obtained from blood. The rearrangement joins TRBV5-6 to TRBJ1-6; D is ambiguous. The CDR3 DNA sequence: TGTGCCAGCAGCTTGTTTGGGCTGTATAATTCACCCCTCCACTTT. Translating it yields CASSLFGLYNSPLHF.